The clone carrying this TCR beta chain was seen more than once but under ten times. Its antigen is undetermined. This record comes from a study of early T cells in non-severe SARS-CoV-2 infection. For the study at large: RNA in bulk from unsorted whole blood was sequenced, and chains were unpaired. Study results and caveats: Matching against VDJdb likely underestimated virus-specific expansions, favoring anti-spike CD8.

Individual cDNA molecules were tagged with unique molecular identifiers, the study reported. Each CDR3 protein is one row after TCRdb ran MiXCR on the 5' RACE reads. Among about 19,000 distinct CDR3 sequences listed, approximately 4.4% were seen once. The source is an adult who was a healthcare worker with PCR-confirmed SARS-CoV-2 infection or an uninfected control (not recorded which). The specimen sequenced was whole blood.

The CDR3 nucleotides are TGTGCCAGCAGTGATACCTTCGCGGTTGAATACAATGAGCAGTTCTTC. Amino acids: CASSDTFAVEYNEQFF. V and J are TRBV25-1 and TRBJ2-1; D ambiguous. The length of the CDR3 is 16 residues. The germline V and J ends were trimmed by 3 bases and 4 bases, with 16 bases remaining between them. CDR1 and CDR2 (germline): MGHDK, SYGVNS. Complete variable domain (other parts from reference TRBV25-1 and TRBJ2-1): EADIYQTPRYLVIGTGKKITLECSQTMGHDKMYWYQQDPGMELHLIHYSYGVNSTEKGDLSSESTVSRIRTEHFPLTLESARPSHTSQYLCASSDTFAVEYNEQFFGPGTRLTVL.